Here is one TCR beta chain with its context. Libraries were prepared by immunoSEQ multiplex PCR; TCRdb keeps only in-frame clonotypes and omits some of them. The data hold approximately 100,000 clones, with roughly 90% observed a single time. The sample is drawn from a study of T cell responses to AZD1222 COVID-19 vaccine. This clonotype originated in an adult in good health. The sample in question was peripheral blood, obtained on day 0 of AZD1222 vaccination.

The CDR3 here is CASSLRQGTSPLHF. In nucleotides, the CDR3 is TGTGCCAGCAGCTTGAGACAGGGTACATCACCCCTCCACTTT. This chain connects TRBV11-1 to TRBJ1-6, with 7 positions matching TRBD1. CDR3 length: 14 residues. J was trimmed by 10 bases and V by 3 bases; bases with no gene match: 6. The germline gives CDR1 SGHAT, CDR2 FQDESV (reference sequence).